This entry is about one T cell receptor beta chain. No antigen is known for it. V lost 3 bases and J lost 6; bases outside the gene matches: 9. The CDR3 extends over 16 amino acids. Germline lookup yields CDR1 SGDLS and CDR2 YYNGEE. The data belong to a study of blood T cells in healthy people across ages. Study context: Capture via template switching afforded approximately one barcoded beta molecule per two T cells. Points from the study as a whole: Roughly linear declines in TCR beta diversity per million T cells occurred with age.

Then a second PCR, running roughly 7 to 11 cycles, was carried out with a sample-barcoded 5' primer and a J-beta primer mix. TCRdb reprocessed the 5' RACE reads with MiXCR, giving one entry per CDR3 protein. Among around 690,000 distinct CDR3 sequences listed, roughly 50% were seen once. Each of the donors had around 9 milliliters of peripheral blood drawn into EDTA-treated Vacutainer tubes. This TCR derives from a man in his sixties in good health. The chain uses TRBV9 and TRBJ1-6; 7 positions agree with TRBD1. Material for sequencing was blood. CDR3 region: CASSAGIGQVNSPLHF. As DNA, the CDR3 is TGTGCCAGCAGCGCGGGAATTGGACAGGTTAATTCACCCCTCCACTTT.